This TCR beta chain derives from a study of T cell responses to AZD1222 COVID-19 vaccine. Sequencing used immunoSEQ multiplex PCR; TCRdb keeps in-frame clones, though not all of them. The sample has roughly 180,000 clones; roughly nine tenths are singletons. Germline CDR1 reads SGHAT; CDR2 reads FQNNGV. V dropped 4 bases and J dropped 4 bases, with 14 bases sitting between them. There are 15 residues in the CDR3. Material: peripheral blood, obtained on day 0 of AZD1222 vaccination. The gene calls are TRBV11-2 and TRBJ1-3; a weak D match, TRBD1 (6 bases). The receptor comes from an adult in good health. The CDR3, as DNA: TGTGCCAGCAGCTACCACCCAGGGGCCGGAAACACCATATATTTT. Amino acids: CASSYHPGAGNTIYF.